The clone carrying this T cell receptor (beta chain) appeared once. Assay: immunoSEQ multiplex PCR; the TCRdb copy retains only in-frame clones and omits some. The table records nearly 1 million clones, 70% to 85% of them present only once. Trimming removed 2 bases from V and 0 bases from J, with 7 bases in between. Germline lookup yields CDR1 MDHEN and CDR2 SYDVKM. This CDR3 is built from 14 residues. The data were taken from a study of shared clonotypes between healthy human individuals. The genes are TRBV28 and TRBJ1-1; D gene uncertain. The clonotype was recovered from a man aged 18 to 29 in good health. The sample taken for sequencing was memory CD4+ T cells sorted from blood. The subset is: CD45RA-negative fraction. DNA of the CDR3: TGTGCCAGCAGTTTAGGGGTCATGAACACTGAAGCTTTCTTT. It is translated as CASSLGVMNTEAFF.